The 17 T cell receptor beta chains given below trace back to one sample, sequenced in a study of technical replicates of blood from a handful of donors. Generated by immunoSEQ multiplex PCR, the TCRdb table keeps only in-frame clones and is missing some. Of 100,000 or so clones listed, about 96% are singletons. Sample: T cells isolated from PBMCs. All receptors derive from a human donor in good health.

The chain has TRBV9 and TRBJ2-7, with 11 bases that match TRBD2. CDR3 size: 16 residues. Germline values: CDR1 SGDLS, CDR2 YYNGEE. V trimming: 2 bases; J trimming: 7 bases; junction bases outside the gene matches: 11. The CDR3 DNA sequence: TGTGCCAGCAGCGTCCCCATAGCGGGAGGGCCGCGAGAGCAGTACTTC. Its protein is CASSVPIAGGPREQYF.

CDR3 residues: CASSDSTGQATIYFNQPQHF. The CDR3 bases are TGCGCCAGCAGTGATTCAACCGGACAGGCGACTATATATTTCAATCAGCCCCAGCATTTT. This chain uses TRBV10-2 with TRBJ1-5; 7 bases are shared with TRBD1. This CDR3 region has 20 residues. Losses at the gene ends were 3 bases for V and 3 bases for J; bases not matched to a gene: 20. Germline V gene lookup returns CDR1 WSHSY and CDR2 SAAADI.

The rearrangement links TRBV19 to TRBJ2-1, with a possible D match to TRBD2 (6 bases). The CDR3 has 17 amino acids. Germline-derived CDR1 and CDR2 are LNHDA and SQIVND (reference sequence). The germline V and J ends were trimmed by 3 bases and 3 bases, with 18 bases remaining between them. The CDR3 nucleotides read TGTGCCAGTAGTATGACCCCCTTTGCGGGAATCTACAATGAGCAGTTCTTC. This translates into CASSMTPFAGIYNEQFF.

The genes are TRBV6-5 and TRBJ1-5, with unresolved D. Looked up from germline, CDR1 is MNHEY and CDR2 is SVGAGI. V gave up 4 bases and J gave up 0 bases, with 4 bases separating them. This CDR3 has 13 residues. The CDR3 bases are TGTGCCAGCAGTTCTAATAGCAATCAGCCCCAGCATTTT. The encoded protein is CASSSNSNQPQHF.

The genes are TRBV29-1 and TRBJ2-1, with 8 bases lining up with TRBD2. This CDR3 region has 14 residues. J lost 6 bases, V lost 2 bases, and 6 bases had no gene match. From germline, CDR1 is SQVTM and CDR2 ANQGSEA. CDR3 DNA: TGCAGCGTTGAATGGCTAGCGGGCATCAATGAGCAGTTCTTC. Translation gives CSVEWLAGINEQFF.

A note on this clone: The same CDR3 is also encoded by other DNA sequences in this sample. The chain couples TRBV9 to TRBJ2-3; D gene ambiguous. V lost 0 bases and J 1 base, leaving 6 bases between the germline ends. Germline CDR1 and CDR2: SGDLS and YYNGEE. This CDR3 has 14 residues. The CDR3 sequence: CASSVDPGTDTQYF. The CDR3 DNA reads as TGTGCCAGCAGCGTAGACCCAGGCACAGATACGCAGTATTTT.

This rearrangement joins TRBV27 to TRBJ2-7; weak D call: TRBD1 (5 bases). V was shortened by 2 bases and J by 4 bases, with 6 bases between the two germline ends. CDR1 and CDR2 from the germline V gene are MNHEY and SMNVEV (reference sequence). This CDR3 comprises 12 residues. The DNA for the CDR3 is TGTGCCAGCAGTTTAACAGGTTACGAGCAGTACTTC. As protein: CASSLTGYEQYF.

V is TRBV7-2 and J is TRBJ2-1; a possible D gene is TRBD1 (5 bases). The V end lost 1 base, the J end lost 4 bases, and 14 bases lay between the germline ends. This CDR3 has 16 amino acids. The V gene's germline CDR1 is SGHTA and CDR2 FQGNSA. CDR3 DNA: TGTGCCAGCAGCTTAGGGGGCGGAGCGAGTTACAATGAGCAGTTCTTC. It translates to CASSLGGGASYNEQFF.

This chain joins TRBV5-6 and TRBJ1-2; D is perhaps TRBD1 (5 bases). Germline lookup yields CDR1 SGHDT and CDR2 YYEEEE. Trimming removed 1 base from V and 4 bases from J, with 17 bases in between. The CDR3 length is 16 residues. CDR3 amino acids: CASSLPQGIGSYGYTF. The CDR3 nucleotides read TGTGCCAGCAGCTTGCCCCAGGGAATCGGGAGCTATGGCTACACCTTC.

This clone appeared once. The gene calls are TRBV27 and TRBJ2-1; a weak D match, TRBD1 (5 bases). The CDR3 extends over 12 amino acids. V lost 1 base, J lost 8 bases, and 6 bases lay in between. Per germline, CDR1 MNHEY and CDR2 SMNVEV (reference sequence). The CDR3 nucleotides read TGTGCCAGCAGTTTATTAGGGGATGAGCAGTTCTTC. Translating gives CASSLLGDEQFF.

The CDR3 DNA reads TGTGCCAGCAGTGTGACAGGGGCTAGACCCGAGCAGTACTTC. Its translation: CASSVTGARPEQYF. The chain carries TRBV27 and TRBJ2-7; the match to TRBD1 covers 8 bases. The CDR3 is 14 residues long. Germline trimming cut 5 bases from V and 6 bases from J; bases unmatched to any gene: 9. The germline V gene has CDR1 MNHEY and CDR2 SMNVEV (reference sequence).

This sequence joins TRBV29-1 and TRBJ1-2; TRBD1 agrees at 7 bases. This CDR3 spans 13 amino acids. Germline V gene sequence: CDR1 SQVTM, CDR2 ANQGSEA. The J segment lost 7 bases and the V segment lost 5 bases, leaving 10 bases of the junction unmatched. CDR3 bases: TGCAGCGTTACTTCTACAGGGGTCGGTGGCTACACCTTC. Residues: CSVTSTGVGGYTF.

This chain links TRBV6-1 with TRBJ2-7; the match to TRBD2 covers 8 bases. The trim removed 3 bases at V and 4 bases at J, leaving 8 bases unmatched. Germline V gene lookup returns CDR1 MNHNS and CDR2 SASEGT. The CDR3 consists of 15 residues. In DNA, the CDR3 is TGTGCCAGCAGTGACCCGGGACTAGTGATGTACGAGCAGTACTTC. This codes for CASSDPGLVMYEQYF.

The chain recombines TRBV13 with TRBJ2-7; possible D gene TRBD2, 6 bases. This CDR3 contains 14 residues. Germline V lookup: CDR1 PRHDT, CDR2 FYEKMQ (reference sequence). Deletions cut 7 bases from V and 0 bases from J, with 13 bases between. The CDR3 sequence is CASTSASDSYEQYF. Here the CDR3 DNA reads TGTGCCAGCACGTCCGCTAGCGACTCCTACGAGCAGTACTTC.

The V and J genes are TRBV27 and TRBJ1-2; a possible D gene is TRBD1 (5 bases). The CDR3 is 13 amino acids. Germline V gene data show CDR1 as MNHEY and CDR2 as SMNVEV (reference sequence). Trimming stripped 2 bases from V and 6 bases from J, with 10 bases between. The CDR3 protein is CASSLGRTNGYTF. As DNA, the CDR3 is TGTGCCAGCAGTTTAGGCAGGACAAATGGCTACACCTTC.

The genes are TRBV28 and TRBJ1-2; D gene ambiguous. The CDR3 extends over 11 amino acids. CDR1 is MDHEN and CDR2 is SYDVKM in the germline V gene. V lost 11 bases to trimming and J lost 3 bases, with 10 bases between them. The chain's CDR3 is CACQTHYGYTF. As DNA, the CDR3 is TGTGCCTGTCAGACTCACTATGGCTACACCTTC.

This CDR3 reads CASSRGDIATNEKLFF. The CDR3 coding sequence is TGTGCCAGCAGCCGGGGGGATATAGCAACTAATGAAAAACTGTTTTTT. This chain links TRBV5-8 with TRBJ1-4; TRBD1 might be the D (5 bases). The CDR3 contains 16 residues. V was cut by 4 bases and J by 0 bases, with 13 bases left in between. In germline, CDR1 is SGHTS, CDR2 YDEGEE.